This T cell receptor (beta chain) was observed in a study of T cell changes during pregnancy in multiple sclerosis (dated by TCRdb to about 2019). With respect to the entire study: The study looked at changes in the T cell repertoire across pregnancy in women with multiple sclerosis.

The CDR3, cysteine through phenylalanine, is 13 amino acids long. The DNA shown is the 39-base CDR3, in frame from base 1. V loses 4 bases of germline sequence and J loses 0 bases, and the interval between the two ends is 5 bases. Sequences MNHEY (CDR1) and SVGAGI (CDR2) are obtained from the germline V gene. With respect to this clone: It has no known antigen specificity. One base away there is no much larger clone; base qualities are not given.

The library was built by means of the immunoSEQ multiplex PCR assay. TCRdb mirrors the immuneACCESS table, restricted to in-frame sequences. Some clones are absent from its copies; in checked studies, under half trace to an unresolved V gene, and the reason for the others is unknown. The sample has several thousand clones on record, around 90% of them singletons. 9.5% to 13% of the sample is taken by the ten largest. The receptor comes from a female donor in good health, enrolled as a control in a pregnancy study. Recombination linked TRBV6-5 to TRBJ2-3; the D gene cannot be named for sure. Sequences were derived from CD8+ T cells from peripheral blood mononuclear cells, sampled in the first trimester of pregnancy. Here is the DNA: TGTGCCAGCAGTTTCAGTAGCACAGATACGCAGTATTTT. The encoded protein is CASSFSSTDTQYF.